This T cell receptor (beta chain) was recovered during a study of human T cells and chemical hapten exposure. At the level of the study: TCR yields differed between samples (mainly from small differences in pooled library volume).

This CDR3 is built from 16 residues. The V end was cut by 4 bases, the J end by 2 bases, with 15 bases between. CDR1 and CDR2 (germline): MNHEY, SVGEGT. TCRdb called the RACE reads again in MiXCR, with one record for every CDR3 protein. The data show fewer than 95,000 distinct CDR3 sequences, with 10% to 13% seen just once and 2% to 2.5% held by the top ten. The time point: patch test 1, 2 weeks after DPC sensitization. Treatment of the sample: therapeutic diphenylcyclopropenone sensitization with weekly scalp DPC. The source of this sequence is a man aged 35-49 years with alopecia areata. Some clones in this sample may be carry-over from other donors' samples. J is TRBJ2-1 and V is TRBV6-2 or TRBV6-3; a possible D gene is TRBD2 (6 bases). This sample comprised whole blood, obtained in connection with sensitization to the hapten diphenylcyclopropenone (DPC). CDR3 amino acids: CASSSIAGLPYNEQFF. In nucleotides, the CDR3 is TGTGCCAGCAGTTCTATCGCGGGACTCCCCTACAATGAGCAGTTCTTC.